This is a list of T cell receptor beta chains from one sample in a study of shared clonotypes between healthy human individuals. The protocol was immunoSEQ multiplex PCR, while the TCRdb copy is restricted to in-frame clones and leaves out a portion. This sample carries 500,000 to 700,000 clones, approximately 95% of them seen once, and the ten largest clones take about 0.11%. Material for sequencing was naive CD8+ T cells sorted from blood. The source is a woman younger than 45 in good health. Each CDR3 is given with its conserved first and last residue. The order of the fields is CDR3 DNA, CDR3 protein, clone size, V gene, J gene, CDR3 length, D gene. D genes are given only for firm matches. Where a row states a size, it is once, few, many or the class of an expanded clone; other rows omit it.

CDR3 DNA: TGTGCCAGCAGCTCCTTCGCCGGGTCCTACGAGCAGTACTTC
CDR3 protein: CASSSFAGSYEQYF
clone size: few
V gene: TRBV7-6
J gene: TRBJ2-7
CDR3 length: 14
D gene: -

CDR3 DNA: TGTGCCAGCATCATGGACAGGATAAATGAGCAGTTCTTC
CDR3 protein: CASIMDRINEQFF
clone size: -
V gene: TRBV2
J gene: TRBJ2-1
CDR3 length: 13
D gene: TRBD1

CDR3 DNA: TGTGCCAGTAGTTTTGCGGGGCCACTTGTATCCTACAATGAGCAGTTCTTC
CDR3 protein: CASSFAGPLVSYNEQFF
clone size: once
V gene: TRBV19
J gene: TRBJ2-1
CDR3 length: 17
D gene: -

CDR3 DNA: TGTGCCAGCAGCCACGGGGGGAATCAGCCCCAGCATTTT
CDR3 protein: CASSHGGNQPQHF
clone size: -
V gene: TRBV5-8
J gene: TRBJ1-5
CDR3 length: 13
D gene: -

CDR3 DNA: TGTGCCAGCAGCTTGGTTGGCAGGGGGTCTGGAAACACCATATATTTT
CDR3 protein: CASSLVGRGSGNTIYF
clone size: -
V gene: TRBV5-5
J gene: TRBJ1-3
CDR3 length: 16
D gene: TRBD1

CDR3 DNA: TGTGCCACCAGCATAAGCGGATACGAGCAGTACTTC
CDR3 protein: CATSISGYEQYF
clone size: -
V gene: TRBV15
J gene: TRBJ2-7
CDR3 length: 12
D gene: -

CDR3 DNA: TGTGCCAGTAGTATAGGGGAAGCTGAAGCTTTCTTT
CDR3 protein: CASSIGEAEAFF
clone size: -
V gene: TRBV19
J gene: TRBJ1-1
CDR3 length: 12
D gene: -

CDR3 DNA: TGTGCCAGCAGCTTAGCGACAGATACGCAGTATTTT
CDR3 protein: CASSLATDTQYF
clone size: -
V gene: TRBV7-9
J gene: TRBJ2-3
CDR3 length: 12
D gene: -

CDR3 DNA: TGTGCCAGCAGCTCCCCAGCGGGAGGCTCCTACGAGCAGTACTTC
CDR3 protein: CASSSPAGGSYEQYF
clone size: -
V gene: TRBV7-9
J gene: TRBJ2-7
CDR3 length: 15
D gene: TRBD2

CDR3 DNA: TGCGCCAGCAGCCTTCTACCCCGGGACTCGACAAACACCGGGGAGCTGTTTTTT
CDR3 protein: CASSLLPRDSTNTGELFF
clone size: -
V gene: TRBV4-1
J gene: TRBJ2-2
CDR3 length: 18
D gene: -

CDR3 DNA: TGTGCCAGCAGTTATTACGGGAGGATGGAGACCCAGTACTTC
CDR3 protein: CASSYYGRMETQYF
clone size: -
V gene: TRBV6-5
J gene: TRBJ2-5
CDR3 length: 14
D gene: TRBD2

CDR3 DNA: TGTGCCAGCAGCGTAGGTAGCAATCAGCCCCAGCATTTT
CDR3 protein: CASSVGSNQPQHF
clone size: few
V gene: TRBV9
J gene: TRBJ1-5
CDR3 length: 13
D gene: -

CDR3 DNA: TGTGCCAGCAGACGTACAGGGGAGGGAAATGGCTACACCTTC
CDR3 protein: CASRRTGEGNGYTF
clone size: -
V gene: TRBV28
J gene: TRBJ1-2
CDR3 length: 14
D gene: TRBD1

CDR3 DNA: TGTGCCAGCAGTTACGGACAGGTCGCCTACAATGAGCAGTTCTTC
CDR3 protein: CASSYGQVAYNEQFF
clone size: -
V gene: TRBV7-6
J gene: TRBJ2-1
CDR3 length: 15
D gene: TRBD1

CDR3 DNA: TGTGCCAGCAGTTTATCGGGTAGTGAGCAGTTCTTC
CDR3 protein: CASSLSGSEQFF
clone size: -
V gene: TRBV27
J gene: TRBJ2-1
CDR3 length: 12
D gene: -

CDR3 DNA: TGTGCCAGCAGTGAATTCTTAGCGGACCTTACCTACGAGCAGTACTTC
CDR3 protein: CASSEFLADLTYEQYF
clone size: -
V gene: TRBV6-1
J gene: TRBJ2-7
CDR3 length: 16
D gene: -

CDR3 DNA: TGTGCCAGCAGTTTAATTCCCAGCTCGCCGACTGAAGCTTTCTTT
CDR3 protein: CASSLIPSSPTEAFF
clone size: -
V gene: TRBV27
J gene: TRBJ1-1
CDR3 length: 15
D gene: -

CDR3 DNA: TGTGCCATCAGTGAGTCGATAAACACCATATATTTT
CDR3 protein: CAISESINTIYF
clone size: -
V gene: TRBV10-3
J gene: TRBJ1-3
CDR3 length: 12
D gene: -

CDR3 DNA: TGTGCCAGTAGTATCCCCAGCTCCTACAATGAGCAGTTCTTC
CDR3 protein: CASSIPSSYNEQFF
clone size: once
V gene: TRBV19
J gene: TRBJ2-1
CDR3 length: 14
D gene: -

CDR3 DNA: TGTGCCAGCAGCTCACAGGGGGACACCTACAATGAGCAGTTCTTC
CDR3 protein: CASSSQGDTYNEQFF
clone size: -
V gene: TRBV6-5
J gene: TRBJ2-1
CDR3 length: 15
D gene: TRBD1

CDR3 DNA: TGTGCCAGCAGTTTGGGGACTAGCGGGAGTCAATTGTACTTC
CDR3 protein: CASSLGTSGSQLYF
clone size: -
V gene: TRBV27
J gene: TRBJ2-7
CDR3 length: 14
D gene: TRBD2

CDR3 DNA: TGTGCCAGCAGTGACCGGATAGTTGAGACCCAGTACTTC
CDR3 protein: CASSDRIVETQYF
clone size: -
V gene: TRBV28
J gene: TRBJ2-5
CDR3 length: 13
D gene: -

CDR3 DNA: TGTGCCAGCAGTCTCCAGGACTTTGGCGAGCAGTACTTC
CDR3 protein: CASSLQDFGEQYF
clone size: -
V gene: TRBV27
J gene: TRBJ2-7
CDR3 length: 13
D gene: -

CDR3 DNA: TGCGCCAGCAGCTTGAGAGGATTCTACAATGAGCAGTTCTTC
CDR3 protein: CASSLRGFYNEQFF
clone size: -
V gene: TRBV5-1
J gene: TRBJ2-1
CDR3 length: 14
D gene: -

CDR3 DNA: TGTGCCAGCAGTTTATTCAGGAGCACAGATACGCAGTATTTT
CDR3 protein: CASSLFRSTDTQYF
clone size: -
V gene: TRBV28
J gene: TRBJ2-3
CDR3 length: 14
D gene: -

CDR3 DNA: TGTGCCAGCAGTTCACCAAGAGGTGGCGGGAGGAACGAGCAGTACTTC
CDR3 protein: CASSSPRGGGRNEQYF
clone size: -
V gene: TRBV28
J gene: TRBJ2-7
CDR3 length: 16
D gene: TRBD2

CDR3 DNA: TGTGCCAGCAGCTTCGGGACAGGGAGCACCGGGGAGCTGTTTTTT
CDR3 protein: CASSFGTGSTGELFF
clone size: -
V gene: TRBV5-6
J gene: TRBJ2-2
CDR3 length: 15
D gene: TRBD1